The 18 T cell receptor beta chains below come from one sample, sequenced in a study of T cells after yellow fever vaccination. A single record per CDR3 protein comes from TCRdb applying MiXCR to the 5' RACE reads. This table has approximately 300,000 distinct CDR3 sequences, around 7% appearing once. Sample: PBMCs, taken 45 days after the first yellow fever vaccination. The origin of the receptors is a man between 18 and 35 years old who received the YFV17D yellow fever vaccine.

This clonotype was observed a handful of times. DNA of the CDR3: TGTGCCAGCAGCTTAGGAGGGATTAGGGACCAAGAGACCCAGTACTTC. It encodes CASSLGGIRDQETQYF. V gene TRBV13 combines with J gene TRBJ2-5; D is unclear. V lost 0 bases and J lost 0, with 11 bases in between. CDR3 length: 16 residues. Germline V lookup: CDR1 PRHDT, CDR2 FYEKMQ (reference sequence). Full variable domain (missing parts from reference TRBV13 and TRBJ2-5): AAGVIQSPRHLIKEKRETATLKCYPIPRHDTVYWYQQGPGQDPQFLISFYEKMQSDKGSIPDRFSAQQFSDYHSELNMSSLELGDSALYFCASSLGGIRDQETQYFGPGTRLLVL.

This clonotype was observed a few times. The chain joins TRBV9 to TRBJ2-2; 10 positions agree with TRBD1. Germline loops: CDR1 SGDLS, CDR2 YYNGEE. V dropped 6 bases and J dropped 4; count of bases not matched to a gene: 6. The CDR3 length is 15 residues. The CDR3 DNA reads TGTGCCAGCACCACCTGGGACAGGGGCACCGGGGAGCTGTTTTTT. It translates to CASTTWDRGTGELFF.

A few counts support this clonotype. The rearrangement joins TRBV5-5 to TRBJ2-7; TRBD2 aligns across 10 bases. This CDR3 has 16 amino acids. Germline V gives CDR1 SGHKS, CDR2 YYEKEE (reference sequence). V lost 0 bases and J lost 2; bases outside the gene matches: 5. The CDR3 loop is CASSLVASGGAYEQYF. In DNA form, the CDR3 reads TGTGCCAGCAGCTTGGTTGCGAGCGGGGGGGCCTACGAGCAGTACTTC.

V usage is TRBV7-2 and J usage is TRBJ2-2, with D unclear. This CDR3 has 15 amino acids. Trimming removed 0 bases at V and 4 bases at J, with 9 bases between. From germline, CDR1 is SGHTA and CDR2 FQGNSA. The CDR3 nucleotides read TGTGCCAGCAGCTTAGCTAACAGTATCACCGGGGAGCTGTTTTTT. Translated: CASSLANSITGELFF.

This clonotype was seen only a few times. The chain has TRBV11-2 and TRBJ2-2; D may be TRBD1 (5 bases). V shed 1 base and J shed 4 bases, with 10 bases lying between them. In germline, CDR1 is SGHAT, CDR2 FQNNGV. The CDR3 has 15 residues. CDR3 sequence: CASSLGQLGTGELFF. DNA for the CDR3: TGTGCCAGCAGCTTAGGACAGTTAGGCACCGGGGAGCTGTTTTTT.

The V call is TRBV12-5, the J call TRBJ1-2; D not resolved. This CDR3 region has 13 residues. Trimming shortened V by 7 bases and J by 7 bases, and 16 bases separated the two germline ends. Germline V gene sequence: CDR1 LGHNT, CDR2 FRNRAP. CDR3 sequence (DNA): TGTGCTAGTGCCCGTGACGTCCTAGGTGGCTACACCTTC. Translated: CASARDVLGGYTF.

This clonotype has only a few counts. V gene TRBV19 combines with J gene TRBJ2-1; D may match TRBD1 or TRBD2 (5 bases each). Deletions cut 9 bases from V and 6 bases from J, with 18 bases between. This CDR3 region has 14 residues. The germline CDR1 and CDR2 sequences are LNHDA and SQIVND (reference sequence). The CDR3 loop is CASWGQPGGNEQFF. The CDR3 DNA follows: TGTGCCAGCTGGGGCCAGCCTGGGGGCAATGAGCAGTTCTTC.

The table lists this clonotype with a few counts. CDR3 bases: TGTGCCAGCAGTTTCTTCCCCTCTTCGCAGTTCTTC. This codes for CASSFFPSSQFF. This chain joins TRBV12-3 or TRBV12-4 and TRBJ2-1; no reliable D call. The CDR3 length is 12 residues. Trimming shortened V by 3 bases and J by 12 bases, and 12 bases separated the two germline ends.

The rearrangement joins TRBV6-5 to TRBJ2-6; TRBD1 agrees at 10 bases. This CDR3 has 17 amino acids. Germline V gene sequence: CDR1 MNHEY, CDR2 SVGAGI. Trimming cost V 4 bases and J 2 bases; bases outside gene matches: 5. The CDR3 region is CASSLRQGAAGANVLTF. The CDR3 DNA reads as TGTGCCAGCAGTTTAAGACAGGGGGCGGCTGGGGCCAACGTCCTGACTTTC.

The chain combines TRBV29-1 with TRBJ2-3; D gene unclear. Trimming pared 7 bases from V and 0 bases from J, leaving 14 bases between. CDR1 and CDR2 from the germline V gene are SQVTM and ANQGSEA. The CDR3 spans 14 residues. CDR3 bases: TGCAGCGCCTCCGTTACACGTAGCACAGATACGCAGTATTTT. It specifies CSASVTRSTDTQYF.

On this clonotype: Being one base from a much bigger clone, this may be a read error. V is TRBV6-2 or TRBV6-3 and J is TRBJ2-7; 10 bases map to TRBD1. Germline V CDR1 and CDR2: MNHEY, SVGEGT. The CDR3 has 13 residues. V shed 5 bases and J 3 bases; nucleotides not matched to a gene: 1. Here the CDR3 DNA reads TGTGCCAGCAGTGGACAGGGGGTCTACGAGCAGTACGTC. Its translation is CASSGQGVYEQYV.

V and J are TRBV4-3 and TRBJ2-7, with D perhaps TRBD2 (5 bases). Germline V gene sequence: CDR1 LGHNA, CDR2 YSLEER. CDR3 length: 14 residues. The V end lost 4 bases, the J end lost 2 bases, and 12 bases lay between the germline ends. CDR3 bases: TGCGCCAGCAGCCCGTTAGCGAACCCCTACGAGCAGTACTTC. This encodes CASSPLANPYEQYF.

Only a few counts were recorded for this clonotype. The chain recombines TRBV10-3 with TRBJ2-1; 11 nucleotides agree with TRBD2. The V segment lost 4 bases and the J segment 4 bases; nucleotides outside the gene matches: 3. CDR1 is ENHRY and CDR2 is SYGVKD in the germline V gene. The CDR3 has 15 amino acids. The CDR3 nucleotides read TGTGCCATCAGTGGCTGGACTAGCGGGTACAATGAGCAGTTCTTC. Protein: CAISGWTSGYNEQFF.

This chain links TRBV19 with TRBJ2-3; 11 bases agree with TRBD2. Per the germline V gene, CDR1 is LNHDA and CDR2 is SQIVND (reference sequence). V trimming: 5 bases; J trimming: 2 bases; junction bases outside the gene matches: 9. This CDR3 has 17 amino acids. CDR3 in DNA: TGTGCCAGTAGTGCTCGACTAGCGGGACCGAACACAGATACGCAGTATTTT. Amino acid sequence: CASSARLAGPNTDTQYF. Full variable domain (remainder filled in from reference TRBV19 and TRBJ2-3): DGGITQSPKYLFRKEGQNVTLSCEQNLNHDAMYWYRQDPGQGLRLIYYSQIVNDFQKGDIAEGYSVSREKKESFPLTVTSAQKNPTAFYLCASSARLAGPNTDTQYFGPGTRLTVL.

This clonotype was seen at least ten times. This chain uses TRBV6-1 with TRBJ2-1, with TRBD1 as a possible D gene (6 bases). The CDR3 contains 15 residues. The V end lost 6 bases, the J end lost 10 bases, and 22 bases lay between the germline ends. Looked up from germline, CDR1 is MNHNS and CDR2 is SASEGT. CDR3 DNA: TGTGCCAGCAGCCTAAGACAGGTCGGGTTGTTAGAGCAGTTCTTC. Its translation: CASSLRQVGLLEQFF.

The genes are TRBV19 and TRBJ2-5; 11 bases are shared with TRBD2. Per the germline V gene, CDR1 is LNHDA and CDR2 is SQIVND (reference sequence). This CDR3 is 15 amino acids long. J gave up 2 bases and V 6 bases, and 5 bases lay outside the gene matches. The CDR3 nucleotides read TGTGCCAGTAGGACTAGCGGGGAGTTTCAAGAGACCCAGTACTTC. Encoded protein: CASRTSGEFQETQYF.

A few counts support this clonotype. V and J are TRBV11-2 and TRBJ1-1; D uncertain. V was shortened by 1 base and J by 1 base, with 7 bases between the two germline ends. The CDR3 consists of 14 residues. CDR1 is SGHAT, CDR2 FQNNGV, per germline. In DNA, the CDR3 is TGTGCCAGCAGCTTAGGTAATTGGAACACTGAAGCTTTCTTT. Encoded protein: CASSLGNWNTEAFF.

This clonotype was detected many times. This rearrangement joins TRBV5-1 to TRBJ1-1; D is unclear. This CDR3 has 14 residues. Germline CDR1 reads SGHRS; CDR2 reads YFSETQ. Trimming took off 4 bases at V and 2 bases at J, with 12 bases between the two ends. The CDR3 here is CASSPPQRNTEAFF. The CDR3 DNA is TGCGCCAGCAGCCCCCCACAGAGAAACACTGAAGCTTTCTTT.